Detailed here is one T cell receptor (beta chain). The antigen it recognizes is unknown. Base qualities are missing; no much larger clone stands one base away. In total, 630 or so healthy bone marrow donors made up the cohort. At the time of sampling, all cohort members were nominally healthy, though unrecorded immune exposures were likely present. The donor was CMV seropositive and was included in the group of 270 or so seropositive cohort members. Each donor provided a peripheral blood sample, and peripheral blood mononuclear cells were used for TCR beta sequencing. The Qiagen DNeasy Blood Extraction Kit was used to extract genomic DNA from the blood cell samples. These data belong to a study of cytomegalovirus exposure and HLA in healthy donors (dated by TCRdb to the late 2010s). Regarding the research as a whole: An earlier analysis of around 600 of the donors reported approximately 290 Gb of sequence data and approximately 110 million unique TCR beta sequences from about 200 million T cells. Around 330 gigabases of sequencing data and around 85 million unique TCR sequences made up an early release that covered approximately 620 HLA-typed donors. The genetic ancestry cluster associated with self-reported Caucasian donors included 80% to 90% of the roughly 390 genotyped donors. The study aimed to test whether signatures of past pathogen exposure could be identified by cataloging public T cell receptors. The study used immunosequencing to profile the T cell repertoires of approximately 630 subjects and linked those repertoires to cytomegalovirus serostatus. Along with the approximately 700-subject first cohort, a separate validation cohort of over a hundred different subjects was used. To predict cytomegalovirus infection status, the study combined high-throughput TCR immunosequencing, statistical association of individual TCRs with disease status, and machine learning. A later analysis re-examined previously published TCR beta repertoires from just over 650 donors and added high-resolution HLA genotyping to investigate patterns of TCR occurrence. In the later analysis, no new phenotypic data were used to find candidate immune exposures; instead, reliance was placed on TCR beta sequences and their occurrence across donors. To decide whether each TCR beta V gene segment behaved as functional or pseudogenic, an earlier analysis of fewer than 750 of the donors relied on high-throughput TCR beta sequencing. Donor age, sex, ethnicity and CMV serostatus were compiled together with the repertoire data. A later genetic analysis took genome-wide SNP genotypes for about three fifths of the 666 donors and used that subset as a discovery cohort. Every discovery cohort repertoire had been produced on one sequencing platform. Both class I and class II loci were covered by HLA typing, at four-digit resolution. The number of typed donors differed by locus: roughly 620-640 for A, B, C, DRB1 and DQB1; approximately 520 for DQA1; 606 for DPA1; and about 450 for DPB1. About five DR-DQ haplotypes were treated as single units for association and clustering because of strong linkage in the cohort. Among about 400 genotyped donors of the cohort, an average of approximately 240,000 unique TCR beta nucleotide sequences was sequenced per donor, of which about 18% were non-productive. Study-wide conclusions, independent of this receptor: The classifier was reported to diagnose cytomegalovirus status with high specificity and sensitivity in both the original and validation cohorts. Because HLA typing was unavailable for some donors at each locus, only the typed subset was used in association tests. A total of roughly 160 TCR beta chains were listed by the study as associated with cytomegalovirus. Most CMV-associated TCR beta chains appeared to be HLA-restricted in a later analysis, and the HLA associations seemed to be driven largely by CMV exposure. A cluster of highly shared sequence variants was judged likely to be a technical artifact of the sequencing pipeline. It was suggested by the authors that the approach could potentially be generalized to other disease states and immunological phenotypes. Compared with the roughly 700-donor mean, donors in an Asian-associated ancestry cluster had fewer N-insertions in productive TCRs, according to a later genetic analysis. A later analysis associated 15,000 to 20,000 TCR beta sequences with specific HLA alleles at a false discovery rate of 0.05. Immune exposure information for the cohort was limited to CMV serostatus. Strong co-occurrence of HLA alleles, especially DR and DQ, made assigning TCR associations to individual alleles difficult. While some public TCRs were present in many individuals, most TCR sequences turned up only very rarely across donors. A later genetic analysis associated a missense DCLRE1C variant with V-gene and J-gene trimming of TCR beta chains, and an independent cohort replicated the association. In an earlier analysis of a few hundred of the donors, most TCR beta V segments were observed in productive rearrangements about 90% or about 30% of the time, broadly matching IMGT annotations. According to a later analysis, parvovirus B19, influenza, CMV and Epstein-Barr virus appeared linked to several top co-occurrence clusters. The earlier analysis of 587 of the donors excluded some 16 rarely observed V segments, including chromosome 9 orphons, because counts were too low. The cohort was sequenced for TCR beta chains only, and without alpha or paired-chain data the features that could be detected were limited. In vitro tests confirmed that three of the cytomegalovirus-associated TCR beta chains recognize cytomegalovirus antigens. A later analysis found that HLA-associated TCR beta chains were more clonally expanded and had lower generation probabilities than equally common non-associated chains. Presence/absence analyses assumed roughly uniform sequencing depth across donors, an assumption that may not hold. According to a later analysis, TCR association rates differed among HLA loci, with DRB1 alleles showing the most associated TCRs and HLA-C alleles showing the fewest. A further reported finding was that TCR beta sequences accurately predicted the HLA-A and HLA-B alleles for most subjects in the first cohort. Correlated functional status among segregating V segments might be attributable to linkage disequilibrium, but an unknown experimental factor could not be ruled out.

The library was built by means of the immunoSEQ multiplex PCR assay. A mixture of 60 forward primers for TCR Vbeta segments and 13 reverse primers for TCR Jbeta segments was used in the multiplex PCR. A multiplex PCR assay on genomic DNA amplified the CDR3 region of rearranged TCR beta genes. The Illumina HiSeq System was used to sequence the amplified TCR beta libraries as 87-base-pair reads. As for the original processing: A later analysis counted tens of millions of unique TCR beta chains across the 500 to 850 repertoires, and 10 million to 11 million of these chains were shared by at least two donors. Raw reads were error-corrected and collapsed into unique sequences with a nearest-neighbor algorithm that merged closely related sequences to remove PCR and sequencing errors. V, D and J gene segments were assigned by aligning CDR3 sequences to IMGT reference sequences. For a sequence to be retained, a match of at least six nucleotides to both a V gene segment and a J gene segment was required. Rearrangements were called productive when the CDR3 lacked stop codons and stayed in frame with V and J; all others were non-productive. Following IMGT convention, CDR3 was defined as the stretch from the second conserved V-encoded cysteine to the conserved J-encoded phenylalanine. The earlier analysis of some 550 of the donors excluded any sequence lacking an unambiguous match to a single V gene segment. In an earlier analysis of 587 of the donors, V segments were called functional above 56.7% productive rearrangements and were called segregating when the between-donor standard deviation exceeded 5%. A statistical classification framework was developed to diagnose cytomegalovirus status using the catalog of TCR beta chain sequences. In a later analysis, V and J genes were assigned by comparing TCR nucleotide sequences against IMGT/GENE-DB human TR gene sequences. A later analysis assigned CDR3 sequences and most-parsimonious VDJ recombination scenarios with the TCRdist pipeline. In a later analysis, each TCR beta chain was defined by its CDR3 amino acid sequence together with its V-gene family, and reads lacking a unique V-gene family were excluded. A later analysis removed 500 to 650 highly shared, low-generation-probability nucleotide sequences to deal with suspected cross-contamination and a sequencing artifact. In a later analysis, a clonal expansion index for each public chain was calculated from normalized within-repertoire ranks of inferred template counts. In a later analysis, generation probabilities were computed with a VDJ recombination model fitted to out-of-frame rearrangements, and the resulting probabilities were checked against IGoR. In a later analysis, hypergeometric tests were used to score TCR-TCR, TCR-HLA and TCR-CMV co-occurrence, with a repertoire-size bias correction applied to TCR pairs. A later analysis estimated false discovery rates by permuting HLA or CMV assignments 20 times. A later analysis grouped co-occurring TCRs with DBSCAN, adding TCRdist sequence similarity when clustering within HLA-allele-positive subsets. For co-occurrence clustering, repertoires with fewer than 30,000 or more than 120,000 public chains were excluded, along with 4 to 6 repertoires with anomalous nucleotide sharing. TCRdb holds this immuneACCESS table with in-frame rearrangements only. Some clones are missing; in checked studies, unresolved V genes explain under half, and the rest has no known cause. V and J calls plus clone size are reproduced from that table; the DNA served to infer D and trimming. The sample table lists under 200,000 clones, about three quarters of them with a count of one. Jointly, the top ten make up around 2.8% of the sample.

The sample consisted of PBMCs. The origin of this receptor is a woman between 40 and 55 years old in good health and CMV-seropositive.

The nucleotides read TGTGCCTGGAGTGTACCGGGTAGCAGCTCCTACGAGCAGTACTTC. This gives the protein CAWSVPGSSSYEQYF. This chain is built from TRBV30 and TRBJ2-7; no D gene is confidently identified. The trim is 0 bases for V and 0 bases for J, with a gap of 12 bases between the germline ends. Including the terminal cysteine and phenylalanine, the CDR3 comprises 15 residues. The read is trimmed to its CDR3 DNA, 45 bases read in frame from base 1. CDR1 and CDR2, looked up from the germline V gene (reference sequence), are GTSNPN and SVGIG.